This T cell receptor (beta chain) was found in a study of blood T cell repertoires in COVID-19. Germline loops: CDR1 GTSNPN, CDR2 SVGIG (reference sequence). The CDR3 loop spans 13 amino acids. Trimming shortened V by 2 bases and J by 5 bases, and 12 bases separated the two germline ends. Here immunoSEQ multiplex PCR was the method, and the copy in TCRdb shows in-frame clones only, minus some. The sample lists 200,000 to 300,000 clones, roughly 79% occurring once. The TCR was taken from an elderly woman with COVID-19, enrolled during active disease. The specimen was peripheral blood. The V gene is TRBV30, the J gene TRBJ1-1; TRBD1 might be the D (6 bases). DNA for the CDR3: TGTGCCTGGAGTCTTACAGGGCAAACTGAAGCTTTCTTT. This codes for CAWSLTGQTEAFF.